A selection of T cell receptor beta chains follows, all from one sample in a study of T cells in Graves' hyperthyroidism and ophthalmopathy. TCRdb re-called the multiplex PCR reads through MiXCR, storing one row per CDR3 protein. The sample has about 480,000 distinct CDR3 sequences, approximately 23% seen once. Sequencing used blood. The receptors shown here come from a woman between 65 and 79 years old with Graves' ophthalmopathy. CDR3s leave out the opening cysteine and the closing phenylalanine or tryptophan.

TRBJ2-1 | TRBV20-1 | SARDNRPSGSREQF
TRBJ2-7 | TRBV28 | ASSSQPGQGYEQY
TRBJ1-1 | TRBV5-1 | ASSLDVGKAEAF
TRBJ1-5 | TRBV11-2 | ASSFSGSNQPQH
TRBJ1-2 | TRBV29-1 | SVARQADYGYT
TRBJ2-7 | TRBV6-1 | ATTTPGRSYEQY
TRBJ1-5 | TRBV30 | AWANGGGNQPQH
TRBJ2-1 | TRBV7-2 | ASSYRDFTYNEQF
TRBJ2-1 | TRBV10-1 | ASSESGASGYNEQF
TRBJ2-7 | TRBV5-1 | ASSGGTSGRDAEQY
TRBJ2-7 | TRBV12-3/TRBV12-4 | ASSLGGDEQY
TRBJ1-2 | TRBV28 | ASSLGGGDLRGYT
TRBJ1-6 | TRBV20-1 | SARAATGYNSPLH
TRBJ1-2 | TRBV19 | ASSRQGAGYGYT
TRBJ2-2 | TRBV7-3 | ASSRPGAGELF
TRBJ2-7 | TRBV6-2/TRBV6-3 | ASSTPGQGYYEQY
TRBJ1-2 | TRBV20-1 | SAYFYGYT
TRBJ1-2 | TRBV6-1 | ASSYDRGSYGYT
TRBJ2-5 | TRBV11-2 | ASSLGDRGQETQY
TRBJ2-1 | TRBV19 | ASRRTSGGNEQF
TRBJ2-3 | TRBV19 | ASRTGTKFPTDTQY
TRBJ2-5 | TRBV6-2/TRBV6-3 | ASSSPPGLGAEETQY
TRBJ1-1 | TRBV28 | ASRDAGGGMNTEAF
TRBJ2-3 | TRBV12-3/TRBV12-4 | ASSFLGVADTQY
TRBJ1-1 | TRBV18 | ASSANRVPNTEAF
TRBJ1-2 | TRBV19 | ASSIGGGYT
TRBJ1-2 | TRBV20-1 | SAIGIHGYT
TRBJ1-2 | TRBV20-1 | SARDPGAGGYT
TRBJ1-1 | TRBV27 | ASSPLGQLNTEAF
TRBJ2-5 | TRBV6-1 | ATKTPGRETQY
TRBJ2-3 | TRBV5-6 | ASSLWVAGDLTDTQY
TRBJ1-6 | TRBV6-2/TRBV6-3 | ASSYRAQGWDNSPLH
TRBJ1-6 | TRBV11-2 | ASSLEPWNNSPLH
TRBJ2-5 | TRBV29-1 | SAGKLMETQY
TRBJ2-1 | TRBV12-3/TRBV12-4 | ASSSGVLLSGRGNNEQF
TRBJ2-1 | TRBV19 | ASSLGLGTYNEQF
TRBJ2-3 | TRBV20-1 | SGLGGPDTQY
TRBJ1-1 | TRBV9 | ASSSSPHTEAF
TRBJ2-3 | TRBV19 | ASSGLSTDTQY
TRBJ2-2 | TRBV3-1 | ASSQGPGGVSGELF
TRBJ2-1 | TRBV9 | ASSATTGLNEQF
TRBJ2-7 | TRBV5-1 | ASSPGLAGEREQY
TRBJ2-2 | TRBV6-1 | ATPTSGRALGELF
TRBJ2-2 | TRBV6-1 | ASRAIRQGAGELF